These 30 T cell receptor beta chains were sequenced from one sample in a study of B cell selection in AIRE deficiency. TCRdb's copy holds only in-frame clones and misses some; the assay was immunoSEQ multiplex PCR. Of about 25,000 clones detected, less than 97% appear once; the ten largest clones hold about 0.25%. Sorting defined conventional CD4 T cells as CD4+CD127+. The sample consisted of CD4+CD127+ conventional T cells sorted from PBMCs. The receptor set was obtained from a human donor in good health.

The V call is TRBV7-9, the J call TRBJ2-7; 14 positions match TRBD2. V dropped 5 bases and J dropped 6; count of bases not matched to a gene: 6. This CDR3 has 15 residues. The germline CDR1 and CDR2 sequences are SEHNR and FQNEAQ (reference sequence). CDR3 amino acids: CASSRGLAGGGEQYF. In DNA, the CDR3 is TGTGCCAGCAGCCGAGGACTAGCGGGAGGAGGCGAGCAGTACTTC.

This clone occurred once. This sequence joins TRBV7-2 and TRBJ2-3, with D hard to call. Germline V gene data show CDR1 as SGHTA and CDR2 as FQGNSA. The CDR3 consists of 12 residues. The ends were cut back, 2 bases at V and 0 bases at J, with 0 bases in the middle. The DNA of the CDR3 is TGTGCCAGCAGCTTAAGCACAGATACGCAGTATTTT. Its translation is CASSLSTDTQYF.

The V and J genes are TRBV29-1 and TRBJ2-1; D may be TRBD2 (5 bases). Per the germline V gene, CDR1 is SQVTM and CDR2 is ANQGSEA. The CDR3 has 15 amino acids. With 1 base removed from V and 3 bases from J, the gap between germline ends came to 13 bases. The CDR3 region is CSVEGSGRYYNEQFF. DNA for the CDR3: TGCAGCGTTGAAGGCTCGGGAAGGTACTACAATGAGCAGTTCTTC.

This chain uses TRBV18 with TRBJ1-3; 8 nucleotides align to TRBD1. CDR3 length: 15 residues. Looked up from germline, CDR1 is KGHSH and CDR2 is LQKENI. Unmatched junction bases numbered 3, after V lost 5 bases and J lost 0 bases. DNA of the CDR3: TGTGCCAGCTCAGGACAGGGAAACTCTGGAAACACCATATATTTT. Its translation is CASSGQGNSGNTIYF.

The chain links TRBV18 to TRBJ2-7; TRBD1 aligns across 7 bases. The germline gives CDR1 KGHSH, CDR2 LQKENI. J lost 5 bases, V lost 5 bases, and 3 bases had no gene match. This CDR3 is built from 12 residues. The CDR3 DNA follows: TGTGCCAGCTCAATACAGGGGAACGAGCAGTACTTC. This codes for CASSIQGNEQYF.

The V call is TRBV6-4, the J call TRBJ2-3; a possible D gene is TRBD1 (6 bases). Trimming shortened V by 5 bases and J by 3 bases, and 12 bases separated the two germline ends. This CDR3 contains 14 residues. The germline CDR1 and CDR2 sequences are MRHNA and SNTAGT. In nucleotides, the CDR3 is TGTGCCAGCAGTCCTCGGACAGCTACAGATACGCAGTATTTT. As protein: CASSPRTATDTQYF.

The chain couples TRBV7-2 to TRBJ2-5; D may be TRBD1 (6 bases). Between the trimmed V and J ends, which lost 8 bases and 4 bases, there was a span of 14 bases. Germline CDR1 is SGHTA and CDR2 is FQGNSA. This CDR3 has 13 residues. CDR3 coding DNA: TGTGCCAGCTGCAGGGGACGAAGAGAGACCCAGTACTTC. Amino acid sequence: CASCRGRRETQYF.

The chain combines TRBV14 with TRBJ2-1, with D maybe TRBD1 (5 bases). The germline V gene encodes CDR1 SGHDN and CDR2 FVKESK. V gave up 3 bases and J gave up 4 bases, with 10 bases separating them. This CDR3 has 14 amino acids. CDR3: CASSHGHFYNEQFF. The DNA for the CDR3 is TGTGCCAGCAGCCACGGACACTTTTACAATGAGCAGTTCTTC.

This chain connects TRBV10-1 to TRBJ1-1; D unresolved. Trimming stripped 0 bases from V and 4 bases from J, with 9 bases between. This CDR3 has 14 residues. The germline gives CDR1 WNHNN, CDR2 SYGVQD (reference sequence). The DNA for the CDR3 is TGCGCCAGCAGTGAGTCGCCCCGGGGCACTGAAGCTTTCTTT. It codes for CASSESPRGTEAFF.

The V gene is TRBV5-1, the J gene TRBJ2-1; D is uncertain. Trimming cost V 0 bases and J 7 bases, with 8 bases left between them. Germline assignment: CDR1 SGHRS and CDR2 YFSETQ. The CDR3 is 13 residues long. The CDR3 protein is CASSLVTKNEQFF. The CDR3 DNA reads TGCGCCAGCAGCTTGGTAACAAAGAATGAGCAGTTCTTC.

This clone was seen only once. The V and J genes are TRBV6-6 and TRBJ2-5; 12 bases match TRBD2. Germline V gene lookup returns CDR1 MNHNY and CDR2 SVGAGI (reference sequence). The CDR3 runs to 16 residues. Trimming cost V 2 bases and J 4 bases; bases outside gene matches: 5. The CDR3 nucleotides are TGTGCCAGCAGTTACCCCCTAGCGGGGGGGCCAGAGACCCAGTACTTC. It yields the protein CASSYPLAGGPETQYF.

This clone showed up just once. The chain is built from TRBV7-9 and TRBJ2-7, with D perhaps given as TRBD1 or TRBD2 (7 bases each). The V end lost 5 bases, the J end lost 8 bases, and 28 bases lay between the germline ends. This CDR3 is 17 amino acids long. Germline loops: CDR1 SEHNR, CDR2 FQNEAQ (reference sequence). CDR3 DNA sequence: TGTGCCAGCAGCCATACCGGGGGGCGGGACAGTCCTCTAAAGCAGTACTTC. Protein: CASSHTGGRDSPLKQYF. Using reference TRBV7-9 and TRBJ2-7 for the parts outside the CDR3, the full variable domain is DTGVSQNPRHKITKRGQNVTFRCDPISEHNRLYWYRQTLGQGPEFLTYFQNEAQLEKSRLLSDRFSAERPKGSFSTLEIQRTEQGDSAMYLCASSHTGGRDSPLKQYFGPGTRLTVT.

The V and J genes are TRBV7-6 and TRBJ1-5, with D unclear. The length of the CDR3 is 16 residues. V gave up 5 bases and J gave up 1 base, with 15 bases separating them. In germline, CDR1 is SGHVS, CDR2 FNYEAQ. The CDR3 reads CASSARSSESNQPQHF. The CDR3 region has the DNA TGTGCCAGCAGCGCCCGATCTTCGGAGAGCAATCAGCCCCAGCATTTT.

The chain combines TRBV19 with TRBJ1-3; the D is unclear. The CDR3 is 15 amino acids. Germline CDR1 and CDR2: LNHDA and SQIVND (reference sequence). V was clipped by 5 bases and J by 0 bases, with 11 bases between them. For the CDR3, the DNA is TGTGCCAGTAGTCCACGGCCGGCCTCTGGAAACACCATATATTTT. This codes for CASSPRPASGNTIYF.

V usage is TRBV7-8 and J usage is TRBJ2-4; D gene unclear. Germline V lookup: CDR1 SGHVS, CDR2 FQNEAQ. CDR3 length: 18 residues. The V gene lost 5 bases and the J gene lost 2 bases, with 22 bases spanning the gap. The CDR3 nucleotides read TGTGCCAGCAGCGCCGCACTTCGACTTGCTACCTCCAAAAACATTCAGTACTTC. Its protein product is CASSAALRLATSKNIQYF.

The chain carries TRBV2 and TRBJ2-2; 14 positions agree with TRBD2. Germline V gene data show CDR1 as SNHLY and CDR2 as FYNNEI. The CDR3 runs 15 residues. The ends lost 11 bases at V and 6 bases at J; junction bases unmatched: 8. This CDR3 is CAGGLAGGPAGELFF. DNA for the CDR3: TGTGCCGGCGGACTAGCGGGGGGCCCGGCCGGGGAGCTGTTTTTT.

This clone appeared a single time. V gene TRBV4-1 combines with J gene TRBJ2-5, with 8 positions matching TRBD2. CDR1 MGHRA and CDR2 YSYEKL come from the germline V gene. CDR3 size: 15 residues. V gave up 3 bases and J gave up 5 bases; unmatched junction bases: 8. The CDR3 protein is CASSHRTSISETQYF. CDR3 in DNA: TGCGCCAGCAGCCACCGGACTAGCATCTCGGAGACCCAGTACTTC.

On this clone: The junction shows a germline mismatch at one end, possibly a read error. This chain joins TRBV5-3 and TRBJ1-2; no reliable D call. TRBV5-3 is known as an ORF, though its function is uncertain. This CDR3 region has 14 residues. The CDR3 nucleotides read TGTGCCAGCAGCTTGTCCGGGAAGAATTATGGCTACACCTTC. This encodes CASSLSGKNYGYTF.

In this sample, this clone turned up a few times. This sequence joins TRBV5-1 and TRBJ1-5; D may be TRBD1 (5 bases). The CDR3 contains 14 residues. Germline values: CDR1 SGHRS, CDR2 YFSETQ. V lost 4 bases and J lost 0, with 8 bases in between. The CDR3 bases are TGCGCCAGCAGCGCCGACAGTAGCAATCAGCCCCAGCATTTT. It translates to CASSADSSNQPQHF.

This clone was counted a single time. The genes are TRBV7-9 and TRBJ2-1, with D perhaps TRBD1 or TRBD2 (5 bases each). This CDR3 has 15 amino acids. The germline CDR1 and CDR2 sequences are SEHNR and FQNEAQ (reference sequence). V lost 1 base, J lost 3 bases, and 10 bases lay in between. The CDR3 bases are TGTGCCAGCAGCTTAGGTGGGACGAACTACAATGAGCAGTTCTTC. As protein: CASSLGGTNYNEQFF.

V gene TRBV25-1 combines with J gene TRBJ2-5; either TRBD1 or TRBD2 may fit D (7 bases each). The CDR3 spans 14 residues. Germline loops: CDR1 MGHDK, CDR2 SYGVNS. V was clipped by 9 bases and J by 9 bases, with 23 bases between them. The CDR3 spells CASTGGTAGGSQYF. The DNA of the CDR3 is TGTGCCAGTACCGGGGGGACAGCCGGAGGATCCCAGTACTTC.

The V call is TRBV6-5, the J call TRBJ2-2; maybe TRBD2 (5 bases). This CDR3 is built from 15 residues. The V end lost 6 bases, the J end lost 4 bases, and 15 bases lay between the germline ends. Germline values: CDR1 MNHEY, CDR2 SVGAGI. The chain's CDR3 is CASRTGNLGTGELFF. CDR3 bases: TGTGCCAGCAGAACCGGGAACCTAGGCACCGGGGAGCTGTTTTTT.

V and J are TRBV5-1 and TRBJ2-3; 8 bases map to TRBD1. The CDR3 is 15 residues long. The trim removed 0 bases at V and 1 base at J, leaving 1 base unmatched. Germline CDR1 is SGHRS and CDR2 is YFSETQ. The chain's CDR3 is CASSLAGQGTDTQYF. The CDR3 nucleotides read TGCGCCAGCAGCTTGGCGGGACAGGGCACAGATACGCAGTATTTT.

This chain uses TRBV14 with TRBJ1-1; D gene ambiguous. Germline assignment: CDR1 SGHDN and CDR2 FVKESK. The CDR3 sequence is 13 residues long. Trimming cost V 0 bases and J 7 bases, with 9 bases left between them. This CDR3 is CASSQDGLLEAFF. The CDR3 DNA sequence: TGTGCCAGCAGCCAAGACGGGTTACTTGAAGCTTTCTTT.

The chain uses TRBV2 and TRBJ1-1; the D is unclear. This CDR3 has 14 residues. The germline CDR1 and CDR2 sequences are SNHLY and FYNNEI. V was trimmed by 7 bases and J by 1 base, leaving 13 bases between them. CDR3 region: CASKRRTENTEAFF. The DNA for the CDR3 is TGTGCCAGCAAAAGACGGACCGAGAACACTGAAGCTTTCTTT. The full variable domain, its missing parts supplied by reference TRBV2 and TRBJ1-1, is EPEVTQTPSHQVTQMGQEVILRCVPISNHLYFYWYRQILGQKVEFLVSFYNNEISEKSEIFDDQFSVERPDGSNFTLKIRSTKLEDSAMYFCASKRRTENTEAFFGQGTRLTVV.

V is TRBV5-4 and J is TRBJ2-7, with TRBD1 matching 9 bases. Losses at the gene ends were 0 bases for V and 6 bases for J; bases not matched to a gene: 4. Germline CDR1 is SGHNT and CDR2 is YYREEE (reference sequence). There are 14 residues in the CDR3. This CDR3 is CASSLEQGAGEQYF. CDR3 nucleotide sequence: TGTGCCAGCAGCTTGGAACAGGGGGCCGGCGAGCAGTACTTC. The complete variable domain, with remaining parts taken from reference TRBV5-4 and TRBJ2-7, reads ETGVTQSPTHLIKTRGQQVTLRCSSQSGHNTVSWYQQALGQGPQFIFQYYREEENGRGNFPPRFSGLQFPNYSSELNVNALELDDSALYLCASSLEQGAGEQYFGPGTRLTVT.

On this clone itself: One junction end does not reproduce the germline sequence, and a read error may be involved. This chain joins TRBV6-1 and TRBJ2-5; 7 bases agree with TRBD1. Germline lookup yields CDR1 MNHNS and CDR2 SASEGT. The CDR3 runs 13 residues. In nucleotides, the CDR3 is TGTGCCATCAGTCGGGACAGAGAAGAGACCCAGTACTTC. Translating it yields CAISRDREETQYF.

To note about this clone: A junction boundary mismatches the germline segment, possibly from a read error. The identical CDR3 is also encoded by other nucleotide sequences in the sample. The genes are TRBV7-2 and TRBJ2-7; 7 nucleotides align to TRBD2. This CDR3 has 16 amino acids. CDR1 is SGHTA, CDR2 FQGNSA, per germline. In nucleotides, the CDR3 is TGCGCCAGCAGCTTAGTTGCGGGGGTGAGCTCCTACGAGCAGTACTTC. Protein product: CASSLVAGVSSYEQYF.

J is TRBJ2-3 and V is TRBV19; 7 bases fit TRBD2. J was trimmed by 4 bases and V by 8 bases; bases with no gene match: 9. CDR1 and CDR2 from the germline V gene are LNHDA and SQIVND (reference sequence). The CDR3 sequence is 14 residues long. For the CDR3, the DNA is TGTGCCAGTCGGAGGGAGGGCCTCGCAGATACGCAGTATTTT. It codes for CASRREGLADTQYF.

The chain joins TRBV4-1 to TRBJ1-1, with no clear D. The V end lost 0 bases, the J end lost 1 base, and 9 bases lay between the germline ends. CDR3 length: 15 residues. Germline V gene sequence: CDR1 MGHRA, CDR2 YSYEKL. CDR3 loop: CASSQETSANTEAFF. The CDR3 DNA follows: TGCGCCAGCAGCCAAGAAACATCGGCGAACACTGAAGCTTTCTTT.